This TCR beta chain originates from a study of T cells in Graves' hyperthyroidism and ophthalmopathy. Study-wide results and limits: The model's output predicted ophthalmopathy at a median of about 5.9 months prior to onset.

PBMCs were obtained from under 13 ml fresh peripheral blood. A word on this clonotype: Its matching antigen is unknown.

The TCR beta CDR3 regions underwent amplification using RNA transcripts as the source. The HTBI primer set drove a first-round RT-PCR of the TCR CDR3. One entry per CDR3 protein results from TCRdb running MiXCR on the multiplex PCR reads. This sample has around 350,000 distinct CDR3 sequences, with roughly 15% found just once. CDR1 and CDR2 (germline): SEHNR, FQNEAQ (reference sequence). CDR3 size: 14 residues. The sequence was collected from a woman aged 25-40 years with Graves' ophthalmopathy. Sequenced material: blood. The chain couples TRBV7-9 to TRBJ2-6; D is unclear. This CDR3 reads CAGVVTSGANVLTF. Here the CDR3 DNA reads TGTGCGGGCGTGGTTACCTCTGGGGCCAACGTCCTGACTTTC.